This T cell receptor beta chain came from a study of cytomegalovirus exposure and HLA in healthy donors. Study outcomes and limitations: Reports indicated that the classifier achieved high specificity and sensitivity in diagnosing cytomegalovirus status.

With respect to this clone: The target antigen is unknown.

The germline CDR1 and CDR2 sequences are SGHRS and YFSETQ. This CDR3 is built from 13 residues. Trimming cost V 7 bases and J 5 bases; bases outside gene matches: 8. Clones were read by immunoSEQ multiplex PCR, and TCRdb kept only the in-frame ones, dropping some. This sample carries about 76,000 clones, approximately 95% of them seen once, and the ten largest clones take roughly 1.6%. The sequencing input was PBMCs. The sequence came from a man in his late teens or twenties in good health and CMV-seropositive. The genes are TRBV5-1 and TRBJ2-7, with 8 positions matching TRBD1. The CDR3 DNA is TGCGCCAGCTCTGCGCAGGGGGCCCACGAGCAGTACTTC. It is translated as CASSAQGAHEQYF.